This T cell receptor (beta chain) was sequenced in a study of blood T cell repertoires in COVID-19 (dated by TCRdb to about 2020). For the wider study: Collaborator samples came from the United States, Italy and Spain and covered acute and convalescent phases of COVID-19. Sample metadata almost always included a de-identified subject ID, COVID-19 status, age in years and sex. Subjects who had been exposed to COVID-19, were actively infected with it, or had recovered from it provided the deeply sampled blood TCRbeta repertoires that made up the dataset. The prospective study material was composed of cDNA or gDNA derived from T cells, B-cell-depleted T cells, or PBMCs. A freely available public database, intended as a resource for researchers studying the immune response to SARS-CoV-2, is where the repertoires were released. Samples came from the ongoing ImmuneRACE study (first 160 participants) plus 1,254 subjects from 6 global collaborators. Where HLA class I and class II types were available, the types were taken from metadata supplied by the sample provider, not from assay-based typing. Beyond this particular receptor, the publication reports: The amount of clinical and demographic metadata varied by source and participant and was provided uncurated.

V loses 3 bases of germline sequence and J loses 1 base, and the interval between the two ends is 13 bases. The germline V gene (reference sequence) supplies CDR1 SEHNR and CDR2 FQNEAQ. Its CDR3 holds 16 amino acids, cysteine through phenylalanine. CDR3 DNA is the only sequence kept; it has 48 bases, read in frame from the first base. Enrolling through a virtual design, the prospective study's participants ranged in age from roughly 18 to 95 years and lived across about two dozen United States geographic areas. In the prospective study, participants were assigned to cohorts based on the clinical history participants reported in a screening survey and a study questionnaire. ImmuneRACE Cohort 3 recovered participants were defined by two consecutive negative NP/OP PCR tests, healthcare professional clearance, or symptom resolution. Mobile phlebotomists in the prospective study collected whole blood, serum and a nasopharyngeal or oropharyngeal swab from every participant. Participants in the prospective study had the option to provide additional blood draws and questionnaires over a 2-month period. Prospective study blood samples were shipped either frozen or at room temperature before DNA extraction.

For this clone: Its target antigen remains unknown. Per-nucleotide qualities are absent, and no much larger clonotype sits a single base away.

TCRbeta CDR3 regions were amplified from genomic DNA by means of the immunoSEQ Assay, a bias-controlled multiplex PCR. The published analysis was carried out like this. Within the assay, amplification of reference gene primers was used to estimate how many nucleated cells each sample contained. Sequence reads were collapsed and filtered to measure the absolute abundance of every unique TCRbeta CDR3 rearrangement. For each sample, productive Simpson clonality was calculated as the square root of Simpson's diversity index across productive rearrangements. As stored in TCRdb, this immuneACCESS dataset retains in-frame rearrangements with V and J assigned. A fraction of the clones does not appear; measured against another copy, unresolved V genes explain less than half of the discrepancy, and the remainder lacks a known reason. V, J and clone size derive from that table, while D and trimming were established from the DNA sequence. The sample data list a few hundred thousand clones, and approximately 87% of these were observed just once. Together, the top ten hold about a tenth of the sample.

This receptor was taken from a woman aged 50 to 60 who had recovered from COVID-19. The receptor chain draws on TRBV7-9 and TRBJ1-3, with the D gene not confidently named. Sequencing input: PBMCs or T cells enriched from blood (not recorded which). The DNA is TGTGCCAGCAGCTTGGGAGAGCTAACTTCTGGAAACACCATATATTTT. Protein translation: CASSLGELTSGNTIYF.